The 22 T cell receptor beta chains reported below all come from one sample, sequenced in a study of OX40 agonist ivuxolimab in advanced cancers. TCRdb's table, derived via immunoSEQ multiplex PCR, lists solely in-frame clones and lacks some. The table has around 63,000 clones, 79% seen once. The source was CD4+ or CD8+ T cells sorted from blood, collected in a trial of the OX40 agonist ivuxolimab. Receptors originate from an adult with an advanced solid tumor such as melanoma, head and neck, liver or kidney cancer.

This sequence joins TRBV6-5 and TRBJ2-3; D perhaps matches TRBD2 (7 bases). The germline V gene encodes CDR1 MNHEY and CDR2 SVGAGI. V shed 2 bases and J shed 6 bases, with 15 bases lying between them. The length of the CDR3 is 15 residues. This chain's CDR3 is CASSYRGGLGDTQYF. CDR3 nucleotides: TGTGCCAGCAGTTACAGGGGGGGTTTAGGTGATACGCAGTATTTT.

The chain recombines TRBV6-6 with TRBJ1-2, with 7 bases fitting TRBD1. The CDR3 is made up of 14 amino acids. J lost 5 bases, V lost 5 bases, and 8 bases had no gene match. Germline assignment: CDR1 MNHNY and CDR2 SVGAGI (reference sequence). The CDR3 here is CASSGRDRRYGYTF. The CDR3 DNA reads TGTGCCAGCAGTGGTCGGGACAGAAGATATGGCTACACCTTC.

The gene calls are TRBV19 and TRBJ2-5; 7 nucleotides match TRBD2. The J call may be in error: the DNA end matches TRBJ2-7 better. The germline V gene has CDR1 LNHDA and CDR2 SQIVND (reference sequence). The length of the CDR3 is 13 residues. This chain's CDR3 is CASRRGSSYEQYF. DNA for the CDR3: TGTGCCAGTAGGCGGGGGAGCTCCTACGAGCAGTACTTC.

The chain has TRBV27 and TRBJ2-1; D gene uncertain. The CDR3 length is 14 residues. V gave up 1 base and J gave up 4 bases, with 8 bases separating them. Germline CDR1 MNHEY, CDR2 SMNVEV (reference sequence). The CDR3 DNA sequence: TGTGCCAGCAGTTTATTGGCCGTATACAATGAGCAGTTCTTC. It yields the protein CASSLLAVYNEQFF.

The chain carries TRBV27 and TRBJ1-2; D uncertain. This CDR3 comprises 10 residues. The ends were cut back, 7 bases at V and 8 bases at J, with 8 bases in the middle. Germline CDR1 reads MNHEY; CDR2 reads SMNVEV (reference sequence). The CDR3 is CASTAAGYTF. CDR3 bases: TGTGCCAGCACAGCGGCCGGCTACACCTTC.

This clone is a singleton in its sample. This sequence joins TRBV5-4 and TRBJ2-5; D is undetermined. The CDR3 sequence is 10 residues long. V gave up 4 bases and J gave up 4 bases, with 2 bases separating them. Looked up from germline, CDR1 is SGHNT and CDR2 is YYREEE (reference sequence). The CDR3 reads CASSGETQYF. The CDR3 nucleotides read TGTGCCAGCAGCGGAGAGACCCAGTACTTC. The whole variable domain, remainder taken from reference TRBV5-4 and TRBJ2-5, is ETGVTQSPTHLIKTRGQQVTLRCSSQSGHNTVSWYQQALGQGPQFIFQYYREEENGRGNFPPRFSGLQFPNYSSELNVNALELDDSALYLCASSGETQYFGPGTRLLVL.

The rearrangement joins TRBV7-6 to TRBJ2-3; D is undetermined. CDR1 and CDR2 (germline): SGHVS, FNYEAQ. V shed 4 bases and J shed 0 bases, with 5 bases lying between them. This CDR3 contains 13 residues. CDR3 DNA: TGTGCCAGCAGCTCAACTAGCACAGATACGCAGTATTTT. Its protein product is CASSSTSTDTQYF.

The genes are TRBV7-2 and TRBJ1-1; 9 bases fit TRBD1. The CDR3 runs 14 residues. Germline CDR1 and CDR2: SGHTA and FQGNSA. J lost 4 bases, V lost 4 bases, and 4 bases had no gene match. Here the CDR3 DNA reads TGTGCCAGCAGCTCACAGGGGGCAGGCACTGAAGCTTTCTTT. This gives the protein CASSSQGAGTEAFF.

In DNA, the CDR3 is TGTGCCAGCAGTGAAAAGTCGGGGCGCACTGAAGCTTTCTTT. Its protein product is CASSEKSGRTEAFF. The rearrangement joins TRBV6-1 to TRBJ1-1; possibly TRBD1 for D (5 bases). Trimming left V 2 bases short and J 4 bases short, with 11 bases between. The germline CDR1 and CDR2 sequences are MNHNS and SASEGT. This CDR3 spans 14 amino acids.

The V call is TRBV20-1, the J call TRBJ2-5, with D unclear. The CDR3 is 11 amino acids. Trimming took 6 bases from V and 4 from J, leaving 9 bases between them. Germline V gives CDR1 DFQATT, CDR2 SNEGSKA (reference sequence). CDR3 sequence: CSATPSETQYF. The CDR3 nucleotides read TGCAGTGCGACCCCCTCAGAGACCCAGTACTTC.

J is TRBJ2-2 and V is TRBV5-4, with TRBD1 matching 8 bases. The V and J ends lost 0 bases and 1 base, in that order; junction bases with no gene match: 2. The CDR3 loop spans 16 amino acids. Germline V CDR1 and CDR2: SGHNT, YYREEE (reference sequence). CDR3 coding DNA: TGTGCCAGCAGCTTGGGCGGGACAGGGAACACCGGGGAGCTGTTTTTT. It specifies CASSLGGTGNTGELFF.

This clone is medium-sized. J is TRBJ1-5 and V is TRBV25-1; D is unclear. V was pared by 3 bases and J by 2 bases, with 2 bases between. Germline CDR1 and CDR2: MGHDK and SYGVNS. CDR3 length: 12 amino acids. The CDR3 spells CASSDGNQPQHF. The CDR3 DNA sequence: TGTGCCAGCAGTGACGGCAATCAGCCCCAGCATTTT. Filled out from reference TRBV25-1 and TRBJ1-5, the complete variable domain reads EADIYQTPRYLVIGTGKKITLECSQTMGHDKMYWYQQDPGMELHLIHYSYGVNSTEKGDLSSESTVSRIRTEHFPLTLESARPSHTSQYLCASSDGNQPQHFGDGTRLSIL.

The rearrangement joins TRBV7-2 to TRBJ2-7; the D gene is possibly TRBD2 (6 bases). V was cut by 5 bases and J by 2 bases, with 13 bases left in between. This CDR3 is built from 14 residues. Germline V lookup: CDR1 SGHTA, CDR2 FQGNSA. The CDR3 region has the DNA TGTGCCAGCAGCATCCTTAGCGGAACCTACGAGCAGTACTTC. It specifies CASSILSGTYEQYF.

V and J are TRBV5-4 and TRBJ2-6, with 9 bases that match TRBD2. CDR1 and CDR2 from the germline V gene are SGHNT and YYREEE (reference sequence). This CDR3 is 15 amino acids long. Trimming removed 1 base from V and 8 bases from J; junction bases left unmatched: 4. CDR3 bases: TGTGCCAGCAGCTTGAGCCTAGCGGGGACCAACGTCCTGACTTTC. Its protein is CASSLSLAGTNVLTF.

In this sample, this clone turned up a few times. The V gene is TRBV4-1, the J gene TRBJ2-1; the D is unclear. CDR3 size: 13 residues. The ends were cut back, 1 base at V and 2 bases at J, with 3 bases in the middle. From germline, CDR1 is MGHRA and CDR2 YSYEKL. In nucleotides, the CDR3 is TGCGCCAGCAGCCAAGCCACCTACAATGAGCAGTTCTTC. Protein product: CASSQATYNEQFF.

CDR3 nucleotide sequence: TGCGCCAGCAGCACCGGGGCTCCGGGTGGACATGGCTACACCTTC. Its translation: CASSTGAPGGHGYTF. V is TRBV5-1 and J is TRBJ1-2; weak D call: TRBD1 (5 bases). CDR1 is SGHRS, CDR2 YFSETQ, per germline. This CDR3 comprises 15 residues. V lost 4 bases and J 6 bases, leaving 19 bases between the germline ends.

The chain links TRBV30 to TRBJ1-1; D remains unclear. The length of the CDR3 is 13 residues. V dropped 6 bases and J dropped 0 bases, with 11 bases sitting between them. Germline assignment: CDR1 GTSNPN and CDR2 SVGIG (reference sequence). The CDR3 nucleotides read TGTGCCTGCTCAGGCAGCATGAACACTGAAGCTTTCTTT. This sequence encodes CACSGSMNTEAFF.

The chain has TRBV4-3 and TRBJ2-7, with 15 bases aligning to TRBD2. Per germline, CDR1 LGHNA and CDR2 YSLEER. The CDR3 sequence is 18 residues long. V lost 4 bases, J lost 6 bases, and 13 bases stayed unmatched. The CDR3 loop reads CASSPVGLAGGSTGEQYF. The CDR3 DNA is TGCGCCAGCAGCCCAGTGGGACTAGCGGGAGGTTCTACTGGCGAGCAGTACTTC.

The gene calls are TRBV6-1 and TRBJ2-1; TRBD1 aligns across 11 bases. The germline gives CDR1 MNHNS, CDR2 SASEGT. V dropped 8 bases and J dropped 3; count of bases not matched to a gene: 3. This CDR3 spans 14 amino acids. The CDR3 DNA follows: TGTGCCAGCTCGGGACAGGGGGACTACAATGAGCAGTTCTTC. It is translated as CASSGQGDYNEQFF.

The gene calls are TRBV7-9 and TRBJ2-7, with D perhaps assigned TRBD1 or TRBD2 (5 bases each). The CDR3 has 13 amino acids. Germline CDR1 and CDR2: SEHNR and FQNEAQ (reference sequence). Between the trimmed V and J ends, which lost 3 bases and 8 bases, there was a span of 14 bases. The CDR3 DNA follows: TGTGCCAGCAGCTTCCCGGACGGGGCGAAGCAGTACTTC. Encoded protein: CASSFPDGAKQYF.

V and J are TRBV5-1 and TRBJ2-1; 10 nucleotides agree with TRBD1. The V gene end was trimmed by 4 bases and the J gene end by 8 bases; junction bases not matched to a gene: 6. The V gene's germline CDR1 is SGHRS and CDR2 YFSETQ. The CDR3 is made up of 14 amino acids. The CDR3: CASSLDRGGHEQFF. In DNA, the CDR3 is TGCGCCAGCAGCCTGGACAGGGGGGGCCATGAGCAGTTCTTC.

This rearrangement joins TRBV7-2 to TRBJ2-7; TRBD2 agrees at 8 bases. CDR1 and CDR2 from the germline V gene are SGHTA and FQGNSA. The CDR3 spans 14 residues. Trimming cost V 5 bases and J 2 bases; bases outside gene matches: 5. CDR3 protein: CASSVSGITYEQYF. The CDR3 coding sequence is TGTGCCAGCAGCGTTAGCGGGATCACCTACGAGCAGTACTTC.